This entry is about one T cell receptor beta chain. Antigen specificity is unknown. With the 5' RACE reads reprocessed, TCRdb shows one record per CDR3 protein and no DNA. This sample carries a few hundred thousand distinct CDR3 sequences, with about 1.5% going to the ten biggest clones. The sample comes from a study of T cells expressing NK-cell markers. Study summary: It was sorted CD3+CD56-NKG2C+, CD3+CD56+NKG2C- and CD3+CD56+NKG2C+ T cells that provided the TCR beta repertoires. Findings of the study overall: HCMV specificity of the expanded NKG2C+ T cell clones stayed unclear.

CDR1 is SGHRS, CDR2 YFSETQ, per germline. This CDR3 comprises 16 residues. This chain uses TRBV5-1 with TRBJ1-5; the D gene TCRdb calls, TRBD1, cannot be checked with no DNA. The sample consisted of blood T cells: a sorted CD56 or NKG2C T cell subset, CD4+ or CD8+ T cells, or bulk PBMC T cells (not recorded which). The clonotype comes from a woman aged 45-65 years in good health. CDR3: CASSLGDRVGNQPQHF.